This T cell receptor (beta chain) was found in a study of identical twins. Findings and limits, study-wide: Conclusions came from cross-sectional statistical analysis, not from following the same donors.

V trimming: 4 bases; J trimming: 11 bases; junction bases outside the gene matches: 14. This CDR3 has 14 residues. In germline, CDR1 is SGHRS, CDR2 YFSETQ. As to this clonotype: Its antigen is currently unknown.

A universal primer site was incorporated via template switching, and the cDNA contained unique molecular identifiers. A single record per CDR3 protein comes from TCRdb applying MiXCR to the 5' RACE reads. The sample has 1.5 million or so distinct CDR3 sequences, around 33% seen once. V is TRBV5-1 and J is TRBJ2-5; 7 bases line up with TRBD1. The origin of this receptor is a newborn girl in good health. The specimen sequenced was cord blood. The CDR3 nucleotides read TGCGCCAGCAGCCATAAGAACAGGGGCAATGAGCAGTACTTC. Its translation is CASSHKNRGNEQYF.